The rows below give T cell receptor beta chains drawn from one sample of a study of blood T cells in healthy people across ages. TCRdb re-called the 5' RACE reads with MiXCR, one entry per CDR3 protein. The table shows around 1,700,000 distinct CDR3 sequences, with 28% occurring only once. The material sequenced was blood. The receptors shown here come from a woman in her 30s in good health. Each CDR3 is given with its conserved first and last residue. Each record gives: V gene, J gene, CDR3 length, D gene, clone size, CDR3 DNA, CDR3 protein. D genes are given only for firm matches. A row's size may be missing; if present it is once, few, many or a size class.

>TRBV21-1|TRBJ2-5|14|-|-
TGTGCCAGCAGCCCCCGGGGGACAGGGGTGACCCAGTACTTC
CASSPRGTGVTQYF
>TRBV11-2|TRBJ1-3|16|TRBD1|-
TGTGCCAGCAGCAAAGACAGGGGGCAGGCTGGAAACACCATATATTTT
CASSKDRGQAGNTIYF
>TRBV10-3|TRBJ1-1|11|-|-
TGTGCCATCAGTGATAACACTGAAGCTTTCTTT
CAISDNTEAFF
>TRBV28|TRBJ2-5|14|TRBD2|-
TGTGCCAGCAGTAGACTAGCGGGGGGGGTGACCCAGTACTTC
CASSRLAGGVTQYF
>TRBV6-6|TRBJ1-2|14|TRBD1|-
TGTGCCAGCAGTCGGGACAGGGGGAGGTTTGGCTACACCTTC
CASSRDRGRFGYTF
>TRBV10-2|TRBJ1-1|13|-|-
TGCGCCAGCAGAAAGGGAATGAACACTGAAGCTTTCTTT
CASRKGMNTEAFF
>TRBV12-3/TRBV12-4|TRBJ2-1|14|TRBD2|-
TGTGCCAGCAGTCCGCCGGGACTAGCCCGAGAGCAGTTCTTC
CASSPPGLAREQFF
>TRBV20-1|TRBJ2-3|15|TRBD2|few
TGCAGTGCTAGAGGGAGCGGGATGAGCACAGATACGCAGTATTTT
CSARGSGMSTDTQYF
>TRBV12-3/TRBV12-4|TRBJ2-7|14|-|many
TGTGCCAGCAGCCTAAACAGGGTCCCCTACGAGCAGTACTTC
CASSLNRVPYEQYF
>TRBV6-1|TRBJ2-7|13|-|few
TGTGCCAGCAGTAACGGCAGACACTACGAGCAGTACTTC
CASSNGRHYEQYF
>TRBV11-2|TRBJ2-3|12|-|-
TGTGCCAGCACCCAGGGAAGCAGTACGCAGTATTTT
CASTQGSSTQYF
>TRBV10-2|TRBJ2-5|14|-|few
TGCGCCAGCAGTGGGACAGGGAGGGAAGAGACCCAGTACTTC
CASSGTGREETQYF
>TRBV20-1|TRBJ1-3|14|-|few
TGCAGTGCTAGAGAGGGGGATGACTCCAACACCATATATTTT
CSAREGDDSNTIYF
>TRBV29-1|TRBJ2-7|14|-|many
TGCAGCGTTGATTTCGGGACGCTACTGACCGAGCAGTACTTC
CSVDFGTLLTEQYF
>TRBV7-2|TRBJ2-1|16|TRBD2|-
TGTGCCAGCAGCCCGAGAGCGGGAGGGCTCTCTTATGAGCAGTTCTTC
CASSPRAGGLSYEQFF
>TRBV20-1|TRBJ2-5|12|-|-
TGCAGTGCTAGAGGCAGGGAGGAGACCCAGTACTTC
CSARGREETQYF
>TRBV6-6|TRBJ1-5|17|TRBD1|few
TGTGCCAGCAGGGGACGCACAGGGGAATCGGGCAATCAGCCCCAGCATTTT
CASRGRTGESGNQPQHF
>TRBV6-5|TRBJ2-5|15|-|many
TGTGCCAGCAGTTACTCGGGGGCTAGATATGAGACCCAGTACTTC
CASSYSGARYETQYF
>TRBV29-1|TRBJ2-5|15|-|-
TGCAGCGTTGAACTTTCTCAAGGAAAACAAGAGACCCAGTACTTC
CSVELSQGKQETQYF
>TRBV2|TRBJ2-1|15|TRBD2|-
TGTGCCAGCAGTCGGCGGGAGATAACCTACAATGAGCAGTTCTTC
CASSRREITYNEQFF
>TRBV9|TRBJ2-1|15|-|once
TGTGCCAGCAGCGTAGGCATCGGATTATACAATGAGCAGTTCTTC
CASSVGIGLYNEQFF
>TRBV11-2|TRBJ2-1|15|TRBD2|-
TGTGCCAGCACCTTTAGCGGGAGCTCCTACAATGAGCAGTTCTTC
CASTFSGSSYNEQFF
>TRBV12-3/TRBV12-4|TRBJ1-6|13|TRBD1|many
TGTGCCACCCGGGGACAGGAGAATTCACCCCTCCACTTT
CATRGQENSPLHF
>TRBV4-3|TRBJ1-1|18|-|-
TGCGCCAGCAGCCAAGATCAGGCTTTAGACACCTTGAACACTGAAGCTTTCTTT
CASSQDQALDTLNTEAFF
>TRBV5-1|TRBJ2-4|14|TRBD1|many
TGCGCCAGCAGCTTGGAGACAGGGCAAAACATTCAGTACTTC
CASSLETGQNIQYF
>TRBV10-2|TRBJ2-3|12|-|-
TGCGCCAGCAGAAGTGGGGGAGATACGCAGTATTTT
CASRSGGDTQYF
>TRBV9|TRBJ2-5|15|TRBD2|-
TGTGCCAGCAGCGTGAGCGGGAGGGCCGGAGAGACCCAGTACTTC
CASSVSGRAGETQYF
>TRBV7-2|TRBJ2-3|16|TRBD2|few
TGTGCCAGCTTAGGAACTAGCGGGAGGGCTTCAGATACGCAGTATTTT
CASLGTSGRASDTQYF
>TRBV27|TRBJ1-2|17|-|-
TGTGCCAGCCCGGAACACGCTTTATTTCGGGGGGCTAGAGGCTACACCTTC
CASPEHALFRGARGYTF
>TRBV15|TRBJ1-1|16|TRBD1|few
TGTGCCACCAGCAGGCCCTTAGACAGGGAGGACACTGAAGCTTTCTTT
CATSRPLDREDTEAFF
>TRBV14|TRBJ2-7|11|-|few
TGTGCCAGCAGCCACGGCAGTAGGCAGTACTTC
CASSHGSRQYF
>TRBV10-3|TRBJ2-3|16|TRBD2|few
TGTGCCATCAGTGAGATGGCTAGCGGGAGCACAGATACGCAGTATTTT
CAISEMASGSTDTQYF
>TRBV6-2/TRBV6-3|TRBJ2-1|18|-|-
TGTGCCAGCAGTTACGAGTCCACATTGGACTACGGATTCAATGAGCAGTTCTTC
CASSYESTLDYGFNEQFF
>TRBV28|TRBJ2-1|16|-|many
TGTGCCAGCAGTTTAGAGGGGATGGGCGGTTACAATGAGCAGTTCTTC
CASSLEGMGGYNEQFF
>TRBV19|TRBJ2-1|13|-|-
TGTGCCAGTAGTATATCGGTCAACAGTGAGCAGTTCTTC
CASSISVNSEQFF
>TRBV7-2|TRBJ1-4|13|-|-
TGTGCCAGCAGACCCGACAGGAATGAAAAACTGTTTTTT
CASRPDRNEKLFF
>TRBV10-3|TRBJ2-5|16|-|-
TGTGCCATTAGTCCGGGGCCGGAAAACACCTACAATGAGCAGTACTTC
CAISPGPENTYNEQYF
>TRBV6-5|TRBJ2-7|16|TRBD1|many
TGTGCCAGCAGTTACGACCTAGGACAGGGCCCCTACGAGCAGTACTTC
CASSYDLGQGPYEQYF
>TRBV7-2|TRBJ2-1|14|TRBD1|-
TGTGCCAGCAGCTTCCGGACAGGGGGGCATGAGCAGTTCTTC
CASSFRTGGHEQFF
>TRBV24-1|TRBJ2-1|14|-|many
TGTGCCACCAGTGATTCGACAGGAGACAATGAGCAGTTCTTC
CATSDSTGDNEQFF
>TRBV27|TRBJ2-3|15|-|-
TGTGCCAGCAGTTGGGATGGCGGGCGAACAGATACGCAGTATTTT
CASSWDGGRTDTQYF
>TRBV11-2|TRBJ2-5|16|TRBD2|-
TGTGCCAGCAGCTTAGCACTAGCGGGAAGTAGAGAGACCCTGTACTTC
CASSLALAGSRETLYF
>TRBV10-3|TRBJ1-2|10|-|few
TGTGCCTCTAGAGCCTCGGGCTACACCTTC
CASRASGYTF
>TRBV6-6|TRBJ2-5|17|TRBD1|-
TGTGCCAGCAGTTACTCGACAGGGCCTGTTACCCAAGAGACCCAGTACTTC
CASSYSTGPVTQETQYF
>TRBV5-1|TRBJ1-4|15|-|-
TGCGCCAGCAGACCAACAGGTTCGGCTAATGAAAAACTGTTTTTT
CASRPTGSANEKLFF
>TRBV25-1|TRBJ1-1|15|-|-
TGTGCCAGCAGTGATGGACAAGTCGGGGACACTGAAGCTTTCTTT
CASSDGQVGDTEAFF
>TRBV7-2|TRBJ2-5|14|-|-
TGTGCCAGCAGCTTTGCGGGATTCGACGAGACCCAGTACTTC
CASSFAGFDETQYF
>TRBV20-1|TRBJ2-2|15|TRBD2|-
TGCAGTGCTCTTGTCAGCGGGGGGTACACCGGGGAGCTGTTTTTT
CSALVSGGYTGELFF
>TRBV20-1|TRBJ2-1|17|-|few
TGCAGTGCTAGATCCTCCATCGCCCGACGCCAGGGGAATGAGCAGTTCTTC
CSARSSIARRQGNEQFF
>TRBV5-1|TRBJ2-1|16|-|-
TGCGCCAGCAGCTTGGTTAACAGGGGGGGACACAATGAGCAGTTCTTC
CASSLVNRGGHNEQFF
>TRBV6-2/TRBV6-3|TRBJ2-1|13|-|-
TGTGCCAGCAGTTATGCGGTGCGCAATGAGCAGTTCTTC
CASSYAVRNEQFF
>TRBV11-3|TRBJ2-1|17|-|-
TGTGCCAGCAGCCGAATCAATCTCCTAGCAGGATACAATGAGCAGTTCTTC
CASSRINLLAGYNEQFF
>TRBV7-8|TRBJ2-5|15|-|-
TGTGCCAGCAGCCTTTCGGGACCCCAGGGGTCGGCCCAGTACTTC
CASSLSGPQGSAQYF
>TRBV4-1|TRBJ2-7|15|TRBD1|-
TGCGCCAGCAGCCAACCGGGACAGCGCACCTACGAGCAGTACTTC
CASSQPGQRTYEQYF
>TRBV3-1|TRBJ2-3|13|-|few
TGTGCCAGCACTGCACTAGGGGCCGATACGCAGTATTTT
CASTALGADTQYF
>TRBV20-1|TRBJ1-1|13|-|once
TGCAGTGCTAGAGATAGGCGCGAGGTTGAAGCTTTCTTT
CSARDRREVEAFF